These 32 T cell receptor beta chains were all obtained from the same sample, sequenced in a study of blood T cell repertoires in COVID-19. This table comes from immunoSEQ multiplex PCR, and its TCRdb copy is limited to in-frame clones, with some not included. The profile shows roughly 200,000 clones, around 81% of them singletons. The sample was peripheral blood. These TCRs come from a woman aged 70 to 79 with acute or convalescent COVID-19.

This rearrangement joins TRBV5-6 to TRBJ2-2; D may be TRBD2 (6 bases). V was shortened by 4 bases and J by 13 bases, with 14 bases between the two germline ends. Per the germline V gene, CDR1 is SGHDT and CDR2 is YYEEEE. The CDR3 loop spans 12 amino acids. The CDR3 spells CASSDGTSALFF. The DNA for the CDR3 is TGTGCCAGCAGCGACGGGACTTCAGCGCTGTTTTTT. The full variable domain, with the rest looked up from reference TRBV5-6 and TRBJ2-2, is DAGVTQSPTHLIKTRGQQVTLRCSPKSGHDTVSWYQQALGQGPQFIFQYYEEEERQRGNFPDRFSGHQFPNYSSELNVNALLLGDSALYLCASSDGTSALFFGEGSRLTVL.

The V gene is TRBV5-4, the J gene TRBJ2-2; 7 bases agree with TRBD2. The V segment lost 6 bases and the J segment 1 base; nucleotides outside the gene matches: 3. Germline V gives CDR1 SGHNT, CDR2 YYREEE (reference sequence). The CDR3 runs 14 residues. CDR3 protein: CASTSSGNTGELFF. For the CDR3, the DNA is TGTGCCAGCACTTCTAGCGGGAACACCGGGGAGCTGTTTTTT.

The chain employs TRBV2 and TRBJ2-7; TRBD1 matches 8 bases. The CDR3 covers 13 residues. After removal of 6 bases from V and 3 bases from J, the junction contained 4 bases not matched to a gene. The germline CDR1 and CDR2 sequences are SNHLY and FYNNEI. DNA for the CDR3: TGTGCCAGCAGAACAGGGGGAGTCTACGAGCAGTACTTC. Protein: CASRTGGVYEQYF.

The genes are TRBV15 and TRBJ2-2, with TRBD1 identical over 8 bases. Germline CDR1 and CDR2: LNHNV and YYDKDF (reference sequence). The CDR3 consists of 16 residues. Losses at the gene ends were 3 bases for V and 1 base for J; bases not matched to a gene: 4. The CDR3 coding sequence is TGTGCCACCAGCAGGGGGGACAGGTTGAACACCGGGGAGCTGTTTTTT. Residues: CATSRGDRLNTGELFF. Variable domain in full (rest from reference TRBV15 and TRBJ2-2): DAMVIQNPRYQVTQFGKPVTLSCSQTLNHNVMYWYQQKSSQAPKLLFHYYDKDFNNEADTPDNFQSRRPNTSFCFLDIRSPGLGDTAMYLCATSRGDRLNTGELFFGEGSRLTVL.

For the CDR3, the DNA is TGTGCCTGGAGACGACAGACGAACACTGAAGCTTTCTTT. Translated, it gives CAWRRQTNTEAFF. The chain employs TRBV30 and TRBJ1-1, with D maybe TRBD1 (5 bases). Between the trimmed V and J ends, which lost 3 bases and 1 base, there was a span of 9 bases. This CDR3 has 13 amino acids. Germline V gene sequence: CDR1 GTSNPN, CDR2 SVGIG (reference sequence).

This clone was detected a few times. The CDR3 sequence: CASKVLAGGPSEQFF. CDR3 bases: TGTGCCAGCAAAGTACTAGCGGGAGGGCCGAGTGAGCAGTTCTTC. This chain links TRBV2 with TRBJ2-1; 13 bases match TRBD2. The CDR3 runs 15 residues. Unmatched junction bases numbered 9, after V lost 7 bases and J lost 9 bases. Germline values: CDR1 SNHLY, CDR2 FYNNEI.

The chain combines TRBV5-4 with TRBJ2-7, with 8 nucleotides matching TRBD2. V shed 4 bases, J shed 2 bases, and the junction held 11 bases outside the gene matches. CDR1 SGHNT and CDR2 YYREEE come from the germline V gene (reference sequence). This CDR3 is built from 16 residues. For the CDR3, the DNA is TGTGCCAGCAGCCCGGGCGGGCTAGCGGGTGCCTACGAGCAGTACTTC. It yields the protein CASSPGGLAGAYEQYF.

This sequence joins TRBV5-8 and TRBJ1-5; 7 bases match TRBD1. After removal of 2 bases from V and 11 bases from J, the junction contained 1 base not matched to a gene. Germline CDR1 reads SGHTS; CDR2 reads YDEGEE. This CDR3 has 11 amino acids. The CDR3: CASSLGQAQHF. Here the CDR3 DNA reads TGTGCCAGCAGCTTAGGACAGGCCCAGCATTTT.

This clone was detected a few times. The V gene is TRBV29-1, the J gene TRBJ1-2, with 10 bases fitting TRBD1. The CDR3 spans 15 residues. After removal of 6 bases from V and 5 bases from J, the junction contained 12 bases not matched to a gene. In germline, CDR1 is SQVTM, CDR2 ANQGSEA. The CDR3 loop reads CSVRGGTGEQYGYTF. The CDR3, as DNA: TGCAGCGTCCGAGGCGGGACAGGGGAGCAGTATGGCTACACCTTC.

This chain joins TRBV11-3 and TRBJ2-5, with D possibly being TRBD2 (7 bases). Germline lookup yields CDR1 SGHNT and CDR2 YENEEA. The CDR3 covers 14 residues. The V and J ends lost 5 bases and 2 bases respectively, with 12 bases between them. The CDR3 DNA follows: TGTGCCAGCAGCCCTGGGGGGGCACAAGAGACCCAGTACTTC. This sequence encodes CASSPGGAQETQYF.

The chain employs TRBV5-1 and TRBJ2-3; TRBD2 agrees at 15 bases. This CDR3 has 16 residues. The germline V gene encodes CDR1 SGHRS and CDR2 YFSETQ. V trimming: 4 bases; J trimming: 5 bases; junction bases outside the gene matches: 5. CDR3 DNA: TGCGCCAGCAGCGATGGACTAGCGGGAGGGCAAGATACGCAGTATTTT. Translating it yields CASSDGLAGGQDTQYF.

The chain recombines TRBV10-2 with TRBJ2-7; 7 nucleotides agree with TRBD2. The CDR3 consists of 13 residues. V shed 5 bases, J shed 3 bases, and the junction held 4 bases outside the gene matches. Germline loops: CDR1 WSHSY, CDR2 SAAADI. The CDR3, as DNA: TGCGCCAGCAGTCCCGGGGAGGGCTACGAGCAGTACTTC. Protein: CASSPGEGYEQYF.

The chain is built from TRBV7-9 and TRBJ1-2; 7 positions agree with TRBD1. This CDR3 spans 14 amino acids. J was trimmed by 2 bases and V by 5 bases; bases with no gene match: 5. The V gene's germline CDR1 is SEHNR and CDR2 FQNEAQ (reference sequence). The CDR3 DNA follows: TGTGCCAGCAGCCCTCAGACAGGGAACTATGGCTACACCTTC. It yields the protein CASSPQTGNYGYTF.

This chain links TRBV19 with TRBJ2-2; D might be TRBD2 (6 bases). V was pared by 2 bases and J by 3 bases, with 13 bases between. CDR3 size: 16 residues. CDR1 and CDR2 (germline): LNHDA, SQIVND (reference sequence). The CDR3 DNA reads TGTGCCAGTAGTATATGGGGCGGGACCTACACCGGGGAGCTGTTTTTT. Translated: CASSIWGGTYTGELFF. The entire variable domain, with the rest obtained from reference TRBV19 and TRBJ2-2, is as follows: DGGITQSPKYLFRKEGQNVTLSCEQNLNHDAMYWYRQDPGQGLRLIYYSQIVNDFQKGDIAEGYSVSREKKESFPLTVTSAQKNPTAFYLCASSIWGGTYTGELFFGEGSRLTVL.

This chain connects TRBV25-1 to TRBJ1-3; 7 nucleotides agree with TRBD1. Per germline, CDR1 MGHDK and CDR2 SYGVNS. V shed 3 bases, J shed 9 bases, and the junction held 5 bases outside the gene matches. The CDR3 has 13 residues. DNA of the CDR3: TGTGCCAGCAGTGATTCACAGGGGAGCACCATATATTTT. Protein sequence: CASSDSQGSTIYF.

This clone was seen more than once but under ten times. CDR3 sequence (DNA): TGTGCCAGCAGGGAGTTGACTAGCGGGAGAAATGAGCAGTTCTTC. Protein sequence: CASRELTSGRNEQFF. The rearrangement links TRBV6-5 to TRBJ2-1; 12 bases are shared with TRBD2. V shed 6 bases, J shed 7 bases, and the junction held 7 bases outside the gene matches. The length of the CDR3 is 15 residues. Per the germline V gene, CDR1 is MNHEY and CDR2 is SVGAGI.

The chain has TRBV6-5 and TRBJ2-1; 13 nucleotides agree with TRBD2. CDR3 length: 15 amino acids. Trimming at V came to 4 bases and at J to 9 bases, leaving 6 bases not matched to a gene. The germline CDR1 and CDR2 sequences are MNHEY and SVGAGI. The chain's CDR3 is CASSSPGLAGFEQFF. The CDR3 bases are TGTGCCAGCAGTTCCCCGGGACTAGCGGGATTTGAGCAGTTCTTC.

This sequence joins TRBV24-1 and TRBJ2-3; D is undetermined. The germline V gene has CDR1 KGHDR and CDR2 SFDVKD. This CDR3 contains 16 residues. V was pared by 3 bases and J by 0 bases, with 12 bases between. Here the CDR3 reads CATSDPPGRSTDTQYF. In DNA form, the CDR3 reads TGTGCCACCAGTGATCCCCCTGGGCGCAGCACAGATACGCAGTATTTT.

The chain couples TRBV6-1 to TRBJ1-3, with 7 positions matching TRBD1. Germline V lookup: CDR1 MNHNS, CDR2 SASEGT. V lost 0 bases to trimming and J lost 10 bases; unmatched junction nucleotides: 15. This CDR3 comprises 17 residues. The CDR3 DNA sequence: TGTGCCAGCAGTGAAGCGAAGGGCAGGGGGTTTTCTAGGACCATATATTTT. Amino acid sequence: CASSEAKGRGFSRTIYF.

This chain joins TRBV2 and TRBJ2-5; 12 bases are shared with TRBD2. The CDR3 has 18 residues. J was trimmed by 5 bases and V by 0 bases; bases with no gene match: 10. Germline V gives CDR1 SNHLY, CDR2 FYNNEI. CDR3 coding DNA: TGTGCCAGCAGTGAAGCCGTACTAGCGGGAGGAGATCTGGAGACCCAGTACTTC. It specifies CASSEAVLAGGDLETQYF.

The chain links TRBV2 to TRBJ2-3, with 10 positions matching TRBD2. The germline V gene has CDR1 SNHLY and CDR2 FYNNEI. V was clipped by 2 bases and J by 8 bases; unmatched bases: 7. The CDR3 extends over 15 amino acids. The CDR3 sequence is CASSESLAGVGTQYF. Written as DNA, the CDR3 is TGTGCCAGCAGTGAATCGCTAGCGGGAGTCGGTACGCAGTATTTT.

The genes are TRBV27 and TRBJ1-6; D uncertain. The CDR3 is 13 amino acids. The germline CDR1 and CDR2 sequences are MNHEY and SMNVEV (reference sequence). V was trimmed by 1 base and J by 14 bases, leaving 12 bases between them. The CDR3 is CASSLWYRESLHF. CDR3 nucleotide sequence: TGTGCCAGCAGTTTATGGTACCGGGAATCCCTCCACTTT.

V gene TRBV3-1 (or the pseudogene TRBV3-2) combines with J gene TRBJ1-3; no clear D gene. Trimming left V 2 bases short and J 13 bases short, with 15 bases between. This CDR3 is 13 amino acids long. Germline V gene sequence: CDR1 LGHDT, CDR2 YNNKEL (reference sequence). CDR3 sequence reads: CASSQRSGGSIYF. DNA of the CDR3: TGTGCCAGCAGCCAACGCAGTGGAGGATCTATATATTTT.

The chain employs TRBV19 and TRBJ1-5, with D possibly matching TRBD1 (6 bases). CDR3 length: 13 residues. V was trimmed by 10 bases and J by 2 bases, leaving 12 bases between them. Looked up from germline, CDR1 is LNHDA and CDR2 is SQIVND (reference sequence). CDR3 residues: CATSDSRNQPQHF. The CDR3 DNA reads TGTGCCACCTCGGACAGCCGCAATCAGCCCCAGCATTTT. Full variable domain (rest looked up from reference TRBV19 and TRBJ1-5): DGGITQSPKYLFRKEGQNVTLSCEQNLNHDAMYWYRQDPGQGLRLIYYSQIVNDFQKGDIAEGYSVSREKKESFPLTVTSAQKNPTAFYLCATSDSRNQPQHFGDGTRLSIL.

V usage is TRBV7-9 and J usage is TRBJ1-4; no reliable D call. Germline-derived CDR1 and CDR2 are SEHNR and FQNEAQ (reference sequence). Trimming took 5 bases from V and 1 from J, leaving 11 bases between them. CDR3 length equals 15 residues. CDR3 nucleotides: TGTGCCAGCAGCAGAGACACCATAACTAATGAAAAACTGTTTTTT. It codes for CASSRDTITNEKLFF.

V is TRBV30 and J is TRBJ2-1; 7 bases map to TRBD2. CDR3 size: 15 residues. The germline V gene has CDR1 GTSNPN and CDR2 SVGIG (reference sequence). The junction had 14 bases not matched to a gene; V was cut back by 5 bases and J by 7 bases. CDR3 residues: CAWGEGGLGWNEQFF. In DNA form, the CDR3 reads TGTGCCTGGGGGGAGGGTGGACTAGGTTGGAATGAGCAGTTCTTC.

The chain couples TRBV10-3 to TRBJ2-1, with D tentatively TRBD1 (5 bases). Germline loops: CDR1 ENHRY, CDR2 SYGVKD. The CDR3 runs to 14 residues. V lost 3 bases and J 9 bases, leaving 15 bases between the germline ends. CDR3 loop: CAISDRVGLAEQFF. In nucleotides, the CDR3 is TGTGCCATCAGTGACAGGGTTGGGTTAGCTGAGCAGTTCTTC.

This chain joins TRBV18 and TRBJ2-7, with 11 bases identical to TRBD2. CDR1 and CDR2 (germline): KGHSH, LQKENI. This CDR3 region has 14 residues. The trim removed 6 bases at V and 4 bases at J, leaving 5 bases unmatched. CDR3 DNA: TGTGCCAGCTCTCGCTCTAGCGGGAGGTACGAGCAGTACTTC. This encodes CASSRSSGRYEQYF.

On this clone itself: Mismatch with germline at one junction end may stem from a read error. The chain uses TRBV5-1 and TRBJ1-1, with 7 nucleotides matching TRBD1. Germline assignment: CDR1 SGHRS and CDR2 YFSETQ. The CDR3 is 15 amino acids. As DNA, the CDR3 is TGCGCCAGCACCTTGGGGCCAGGGGGTTACACTGAAGCTTTCTTT. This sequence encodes CASTLGPGGYTEAFF.

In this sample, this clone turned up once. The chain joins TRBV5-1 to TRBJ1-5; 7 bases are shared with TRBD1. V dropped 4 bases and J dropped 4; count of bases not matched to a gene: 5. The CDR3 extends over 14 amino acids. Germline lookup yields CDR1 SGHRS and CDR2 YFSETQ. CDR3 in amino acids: CASSHGTDNQPQHF. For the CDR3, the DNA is TGCGCCAGCAGCCACGGGACAGATAATCAGCCCCAGCATTTT.

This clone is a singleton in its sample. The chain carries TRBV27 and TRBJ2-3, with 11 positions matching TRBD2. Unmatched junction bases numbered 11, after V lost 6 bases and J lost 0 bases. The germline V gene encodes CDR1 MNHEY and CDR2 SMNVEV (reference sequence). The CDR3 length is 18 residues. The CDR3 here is CASRTIGTSGTSTDTQYF. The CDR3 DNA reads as TGTGCCAGCAGAACTATCGGGACTAGCGGAACTAGCACAGATACGCAGTATTTT.

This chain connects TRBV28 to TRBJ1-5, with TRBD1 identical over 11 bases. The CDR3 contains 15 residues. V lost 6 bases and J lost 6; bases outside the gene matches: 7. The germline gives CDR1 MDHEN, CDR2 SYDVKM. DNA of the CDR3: TGTGCCAGCAGATCCCGGGACAGGGGGTCTCAGCCCCAGCATTTT. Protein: CASRSRDRGSQPQHF.